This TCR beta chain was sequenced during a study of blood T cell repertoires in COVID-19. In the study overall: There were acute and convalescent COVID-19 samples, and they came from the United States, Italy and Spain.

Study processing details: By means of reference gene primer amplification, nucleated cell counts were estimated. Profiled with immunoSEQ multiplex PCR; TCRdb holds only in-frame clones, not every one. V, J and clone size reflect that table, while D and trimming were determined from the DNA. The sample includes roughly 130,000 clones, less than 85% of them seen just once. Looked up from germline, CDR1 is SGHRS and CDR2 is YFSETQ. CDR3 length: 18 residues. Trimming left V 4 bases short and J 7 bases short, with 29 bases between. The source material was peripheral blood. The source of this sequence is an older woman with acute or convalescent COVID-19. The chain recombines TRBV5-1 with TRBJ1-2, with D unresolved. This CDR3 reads CASSRGRRITSDSSGYTF. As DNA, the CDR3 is TGCGCCAGCAGCCGCGGGAGGAGGATTACCTCGGATTCGAGTGGCTACACCTTC.